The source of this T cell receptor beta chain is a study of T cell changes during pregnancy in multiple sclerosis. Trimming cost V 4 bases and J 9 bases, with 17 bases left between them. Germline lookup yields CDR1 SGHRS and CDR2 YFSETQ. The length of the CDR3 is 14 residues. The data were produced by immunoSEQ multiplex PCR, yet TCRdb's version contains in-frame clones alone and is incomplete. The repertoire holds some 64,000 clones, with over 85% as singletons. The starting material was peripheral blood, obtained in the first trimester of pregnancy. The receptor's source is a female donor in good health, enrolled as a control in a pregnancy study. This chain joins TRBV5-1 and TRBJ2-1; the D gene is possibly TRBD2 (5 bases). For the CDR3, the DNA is TGCGCCAGCAGCCCACGGGTGGGCGGGCTTGAGCAGTTCTTC. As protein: CASSPRVGGLEQFF.